These 20 T cell receptor beta chains were all obtained from the same sample, sequenced in a study of blood T cell repertoires in COVID-19. TCRdb's copy holds only in-frame clones and misses some; the assay was immunoSEQ multiplex PCR. The table has approximately 250,000 clones, around four fifths seen once. Sequencing was done on a sample of peripheral blood. Source of these receptors: a man aged 55 to 69 who had recovered from COVID-19.

J is TRBJ2-1 and V is TRBV5-6; D perhaps matches TRBD2 (5 bases). The germline V gene encodes CDR1 SGHDT and CDR2 YYEEEE. V dropped 2 bases and J dropped 3 bases, with 12 bases sitting between them. CDR3 length: 15 residues. CDR3: CASSFSADYYNEQFF. The CDR3 region has the DNA TGTGCCAGCAGCTTTTCAGCGGATTACTACAATGAGCAGTTCTTC.

This clone was seen a single time. The rearrangement joins TRBV2 to TRBJ2-7; 7 bases align to TRBD2. The germline V gene encodes CDR1 SNHLY and CDR2 FYNNEI. V lost 6 bases and J lost 3; bases outside the gene matches: 11. There are 15 residues in the CDR3. DNA of the CDR3: TGTGCCAGCAGAAAGGATCTACTAGCGAGCTACGAGCAGTACTTC. Encoded protein: CASRKDLLASYEQYF.

A few counts support this clone. V and J are TRBV18 and TRBJ1-5, with TRBD1 matching over 10 bases. V shed 5 bases, J shed 7 bases, and the junction held 8 bases outside the gene matches. This CDR3 has 15 amino acids. CDR1 and CDR2 (germline): KGHSH, LQKENI. CDR3: CASSDRGLSVQPQHF. CDR3 nucleotide sequence: TGTGCCAGCTCAGACAGGGGGCTGTCAGTACAGCCCCAGCATTTT.

The J gene is TRBJ2-3, the V gene TRBV3-1 (or the pseudogene TRBV3-2), with no clear D. V was cut by 5 bases and J by 2 bases, with 5 bases left in between. This CDR3 region has 12 residues. Germline V gene data show CDR1 as LGHDT and CDR2 as YNNKEL (reference sequence). Written as DNA, the CDR3 is TGTGCCAGCAGCACATACACAGATACGCAGTATTTT. Amino acids: CASSTYTDTQYF.

The chain is built from TRBV27 and TRBJ2-1, with 12 bases identical to TRBD2. This CDR3 region has 17 residues. V lost 5 bases to trimming and J lost 6 bases; unmatched junction nucleotides: 11. The germline V gene has CDR1 MNHEY and CDR2 SMNVEV (reference sequence). CDR3 DNA: TGTGCCAGCAGTCCCTGGCTAGCGGGAGGGGGAAGCAATGAGCAGTTCTTC. This encodes CASSPWLAGGGSNEQFF.

This clone was picked up a small number of times. The rearrangement links TRBV3-1 (or the pseudogene TRBV3-2) to TRBJ2-2, with TRBD2 matching 8 bases. The CDR3 covers 18 residues. With V trimmed by 0 bases and J by 4 bases, 10 bases remained unmatched. Per germline, CDR1 LGHDT and CDR2 YNNKEL (reference sequence). CDR3 DNA sequence: TGTGCCAGCAGCCAAGATGTTACGGGCGGGGGGCCCACCGGGGAGCTGTTTTTT. Translation gives CASSQDVTGGGPTGELFF.

V and J are TRBV27 and TRBJ1-1; 12 bases fit TRBD1. The CDR3 is made up of 20 amino acids. The trim removed 2 bases at V and 1 base at J, leaving 14 bases unmatched. CDR1 and CDR2 from the germline V gene are MNHEY and SMNVEV (reference sequence). The CDR3 region is CASSLMGQGAAVRRNTEAFF. The CDR3 DNA is TGTGCCAGCAGTTTAATGGGACAGGGGGCTGCCGTCAGAAGGAACACTGAAGCTTTCTTT.

The genes are TRBV5-6 and TRBJ2-5, with D maybe TRBD2 (6 bases). Trimming removed 0 bases at V and 5 bases at J, with 14 bases between. Germline CDR1 is SGHDT and CDR2 is YYEEEE. The length of the CDR3 is 15 residues. CDR3 in DNA: TGTGCCAGCAGCTTGGCCACGGGAGCATGGGAGACCCAGTACTTC. The encoded protein is CASSLATGAWETQYF.

The chain has TRBV7-9 and TRBJ2-7; possible D gene TRBD1, 5 bases. The CDR3 contains 16 residues. The germline V gene has CDR1 SEHNR and CDR2 FQNEAQ (reference sequence). Trimming removed 3 bases at V and 1 base at J, with 16 bases between. The CDR3 is CASSFPIGQVSYEQYF. The CDR3 nucleotides are TGTGCCAGCAGCTTTCCAATTGGACAAGTATCCTACGAGCAGTACTTC. The variable domain in full, completed from reference TRBV7-9 and TRBJ2-7, reads DTGVSQNPRHKITKRGQNVTFRCDPISEHNRLYWYRQTLGQGPEFLTYFQNEAQLEKSRLLSDRFSAERPKGSFSTLEIQRTEQGDSAMYLCASSFPIGQVSYEQYFGPGTRLTVT.

The chain employs TRBV4-2 and TRBJ2-3; D unclear. V was trimmed by 1 base and J by 0 bases, leaving 8 bases between them. Germline CDR1 LGHNA, CDR2 YNFKEQ. The CDR3 covers 15 residues. The CDR3 sequence: CASSQVSGSTDTQYF. The CDR3 DNA reads as TGTGCCAGCAGCCAAGTATCCGGGAGCACAGATACGCAGTATTTT.

This clone has more than one count but fewer than ten. Other DNA sequences from this sample encode an identical CDR3 as well. This chain links TRBV2 with TRBJ1-2; TRBD1 is a possible D gene (6 bases). V lost 7 bases to trimming and J lost 5 bases, with 8 bases between them. The length of the CDR3 is 11 residues. In germline, CDR1 is SNHLY, CDR2 FYNNEI. The CDR3 DNA follows: TGTGCCAGCACACAGGGTTATGGCTACACCTTC. Its protein is CASTQGYGYTF.

This rearrangement joins TRBV5-6 to TRBJ2-1, with D possibly being TRBD1 (5 bases). The germline V gene has CDR1 SGHDT and CDR2 YYEEEE. The CDR3 is 13 amino acids. V shed 1 base and J shed 6 bases, with 8 bases lying between them. CDR3 in DNA: TGTGCCAGCAGCTTGCGGCAGGGCAATGAGCAGTTCTTC. This codes for CASSLRQGNEQFF.

The V call is TRBV18, the J call TRBJ1-1, with 8 bases lining up with TRBD1. There are 13 residues in the CDR3. The trim removed 4 bases at V and 6 bases at J, leaving 4 bases unmatched. CDR1 is KGHSH, CDR2 LQKENI, per germline. The chain's CDR3 is CASSRTGTSEAFF. The CDR3 DNA reads as TGTGCCAGCTCACGGACAGGGACGTCTGAAGCTTTCTTT. The full variable domain, its missing parts supplied by reference TRBV18 and TRBJ1-1, is NAGVMQNPRHLVRRRGQEARLRCSPMKGHSHVYWYRQLPEEGLKFMVYLQKENIIDESGMPKERFSAEFPKEGPSILRIQQVVRGDSAAYFCASSRTGTSEAFFGQGTRLTVV.

This clone was seen a handful of times. V usage is TRBV7-2 and J usage is TRBJ1-2; TRBD1 matches 8 bases. V was pared by 5 bases and J by 6 bases, with 8 bases of the junction left unmatched. Germline assignment: CDR1 SGHTA and CDR2 FQGNSA. The CDR3 sequence is 14 residues long. CDR3 bases: TGTGCCAGCAGCATACACCGGGACAGGAATGGCTACACCTTC. The encoded protein is CASSIHRDRNGYTF.

V and J are TRBV5-5 and TRBJ1-1; 7 bases line up with TRBD1. V lost 0 bases and J lost 6; bases outside the gene matches: 5. CDR1 is SGHKS, CDR2 YYEKEE, per germline (reference sequence). The CDR3 is 14 residues long. CDR3 nucleotide sequence: TGTGCCAGCAGCTTGGCCCAGGGGGTTGCTGAAGCTTTCTTT. It is translated as CASSLAQGVAEAFF. The complete variable domain, with remaining parts taken from reference TRBV5-5 and TRBJ1-1, reads DAGVTQSPTHLIKTRGQQVTLRCSPISGHKSVSWYQQVLGQGPQFIFQYYEKEERGRGNFPDRFSARQFPNYSSELNVNALLLGDSALYLCASSLAQGVAEAFFGQGTRLTVV.

The J gene is TRBJ2-1, the V gene TRBV5-1; 10 bases match TRBD2. V lost 0 bases to trimming and J lost 7 bases; unmatched junction nucleotides: 4. CDR1 is SGHRS and CDR2 is YFSETQ in the germline V gene. The CDR3 is made up of 15 amino acids. CDR3 amino acids: CASSLVIAGGNEQFF. In DNA, the CDR3 is TGCGCCAGCAGCTTGGTAATAGCGGGGGGAAATGAGCAGTTCTTC. The variable domain in full, with the rest retrieved from reference TRBV5-1 and TRBJ2-1, is KAGVTQTPRYLIKTRGQQVTLSCSPISGHRSVSWYQQTPGQGLQFLFEYFSETQRNKGNFPGRFSGRQFSNSRSEMNVSTLELGDSALYLCASSLVIAGGNEQFFGPGTRLTVL.

This chain uses TRBV6-4 with TRBJ1-1; TRBD1 agrees at 11 bases. The V segment lost 6 bases and the J segment 7 bases; nucleotides outside the gene matches: 10. This CDR3 spans 15 amino acids. CDR1 and CDR2 from the germline V gene are MRHNA and SNTAGT. The CDR3 DNA reads TGTGCCAGCAGAGCCACCGGGACAGGGGGATTTGAAGCTTTCTTT. It is translated as CASRATGTGGFEAFF.

This clone has a handful of counts. The rearrangement joins TRBV30 to TRBJ1-1, with D possibly TRBD1 on 6 matching bases. The germline V gene has CDR1 GTSNPN and CDR2 SVGIG (reference sequence). V lost 2 bases to trimming and J lost 10 bases, with 20 bases between them. This CDR3 is 14 amino acids long. The CDR3, as DNA: TGTGCCTGGAGTATAAACCGGGGGCTAGCGGGAGCTTTCTTT. Amino acids: CAWSINRGLAGAFF.

The rearrangement uses TRBV6-1 and TRBJ2-1; D possibly corresponds to TRBD2 (6 bases). This CDR3 is built from 16 residues. Germline loops: CDR1 MNHNS, CDR2 SASEGT. Trimming removed 3 bases at V and 0 bases at J, with 12 bases between. CDR3 bases: TGTGCCAGCAGTGAGGACTACCCTAGCTCCTACAATGAGCAGTTCTTC. Translated: CASSEDYPSSYNEQFF.

The gene calls are TRBV28 and TRBJ1-4; D ambiguous. Looked up from germline, CDR1 is MDHEN and CDR2 is SYDVKM. The CDR3 has 17 residues. Trimming took off 6 bases at V and 0 bases at J, with 17 bases between the two ends. CDR3: CASSPLPNSATNEKLFF. The CDR3 DNA reads as TGTGCCAGCAGCCCGTTGCCCAACAGTGCAACTAATGAAAAACTGTTTTTT. Combining the CDR3 with reference TRBV28 and TRBJ1-4 gives the whole variable domain DVKVTQSSRYLVKRTGEKVFLECVQDMDHENMFWYRQDPGLGLRLIYFSYDVKMKEKGDIPEGYSVSREKKERFSLILESASTNQTSMYLCASSPLPNSATNEKLFFGSGTQLSVL.